Listed here are 8 T cell receptor beta chains from one sample, sequenced in a study of identical twins. MiXCR was run by TCRdb on the 5' RACE reads, yielding one entry per CDR3 protein. The sample includes approximately 700,000 distinct CDR3 sequences, 15% to 20% of them seen just once. The same specimen was also included in a second study, on T cells expressing NK-cell markers.

Specimen: PBMCs. Receptors were obtained from a woman aged 18-29 years in good health.

V gene TRBV12-3 or TRBV12-4 combines with J gene TRBJ2-7, with D maybe TRBD1 (5 bases). V was shortened by 4 bases and J by 4 bases, with 8 bases between the two germline ends. The CDR3 loop spans 12 amino acids. CDR3 loop: CASSSQVYEQYF. The CDR3 DNA is TGTGCCAGCAGTTCACAGGTTTACGAGCAGTACTTC.

The CDR3 sequence is CASSLRGHNEQFF. The CDR3 nucleotides are TGTGCCAGCAGCTTAAGGGGACACAATGAGCAGTTCTTC. The chain joins TRBV7-2 to TRBJ2-1; D is tentatively TRBD1 or TRBD2 (5 bases each). This CDR3 comprises 13 residues. The V and J ends lost 2 bases and 5 bases respectively, with 7 bases between them. Germline-derived CDR1 and CDR2 are SGHTA and FQGNSA.

V gene TRBV3-1 combines with J gene TRBJ2-5, with 7 bases lining up with TRBD2. CDR1 is LGHDT and CDR2 is YNNKEL in the germline V gene (reference sequence). V gave up 3 bases and J gave up 1 base; unmatched junction bases: 5. The CDR3 loop spans 15 amino acids. CDR3 bases: TGTGCCAGCAGCCACCAGTGGGGGGGCCAAGAGACCCAGTACTTC. Encoded protein: CASSHQWGGQETQYF.

The CDR3 DNA sequence: TGTGCCAGCAGTTTAGCGGGGGGTTATTCACCCCTCCACTTT. It codes for CASSLAGGYSPLHF. The chain recombines TRBV12-3 or TRBV12-4 with TRBJ1-6; D is perhaps TRBD1 (5 bases). Trimming pared 0 bases from V and 8 bases from J, leaving 8 bases between. This CDR3 is built from 14 residues.

This clonotype appeared a few times. The chain carries TRBV7-3 and TRBJ2-3, with 8 nucleotides matching TRBD1. The CDR3 runs to 14 residues. The germline V gene encodes CDR1 SGHTA and CDR2 FQGTGA. V shed 8 bases and J 4 bases; nucleotides not matched to a gene: 8. CDR3 sequence: CASARYRGSDTQYF. DNA for the CDR3: TGTGCCAGCGCAAGGTACAGGGGGTCAGATACGCAGTATTTT.

This chain uses TRBV20-1 with TRBJ1-1; perhaps TRBD1 as D (5 bases). Germline values: CDR1 DFQATT, CDR2 SNEGSKA (reference sequence). The CDR3 loop spans 12 amino acids. Deletions cut 8 bases from V and 3 bases from J, with 13 bases between. In DNA, the CDR3 is TGCAGTCAGCGGGGGTTAGACACTGAAGCTTTCTTT. Translated: CSQRGLDTEAFF.

The rearrangement links TRBV3-1 to TRBJ2-1; 7 nucleotides match TRBD2. V gave up 5 bases and J gave up 9 bases; unmatched junction bases: 7. The germline gives CDR1 LGHDT, CDR2 YNNKEL (reference sequence). There are 13 residues in the CDR3. The CDR3 sequence is CASSRGGDVEQFF. Written as DNA, the CDR3 is TGTGCCAGCAGCAGGGGAGGGGATGTTGAGCAGTTCTTC.

This clonotype was found a few times. This chain uses TRBV2 with TRBJ1-2; 7 nucleotides line up with TRBD1. This CDR3 has 14 amino acids. Germline CDR1 and CDR2: SNHLY and FYNNEI. V dropped 8 bases and J dropped 1; count of bases not matched to a gene: 7. CDR3 protein: CASGRQGFNYGYTF. The CDR3 DNA reads as TGTGCCAGCGGAAGACAGGGATTTAACTATGGCTACACCTTC.